A single sample is the source of the 20 T cell receptor beta chains below, sequenced in a study of CD8+CD57+ T cells in acquired aplastic anemia. Genomic DNA constituted the template upon which TCR beta VDJ and CDR3 profiling was performed. TCRdb passed the reads through MiXCR, listing each CDR3 protein once. The sample records under 250,000 distinct CDR3 sequences, 34% being singletons. Sequencing used sorted CD4+, CD8+, or CD8+CD57+ T cells (not recorded which) from PBMCs. The source is a human donor in good health, serving as a control.

This clonotype was observed many times. The genes are TRBV19 and TRBJ1-4; 8 bases align to TRBD1. Germline lookup yields CDR1 LNHDA and CDR2 SQIVND (reference sequence). The CDR3 is made up of 14 amino acids. Germline trimming cut 9 bases from V and 8 bases from J; bases unmatched to any gene: 11. Here the CDR3 reads CASKMDRAKEKLFF. The CDR3 DNA follows: TGTGCCAGCAAGATGGACAGGGCGAAGGAAAAACTGTTTTTT.

The V and J genes are TRBV9 and TRBJ1-2, with D possibly being TRBD1 (5 bases). From germline, CDR1 is SGDLS and CDR2 YYNGEE. CDR3 size: 15 residues. Trimming took 0 bases from V and 0 from J, leaving 9 bases between them. The CDR3 sequence is CASSVAEGTNYGYTF. The DNA for the CDR3 is TGTGCCAGCAGCGTAGCTGAGGGGACTAACTATGGCTACACCTTC.

The V and J genes are TRBV7-9 and TRBJ2-5; 7 bases agree with TRBD2. The germline CDR1 and CDR2 sequences are SEHNR and FQNEAQ (reference sequence). With 4 bases clipped from V and 5 bases from J, the junction kept 13 bases outside the gene matches. CDR3 length: 16 residues. The CDR3 coding sequence is TGTGCCAGCAGCTGGGGAGGGGATCCTAAAGGGGAGACCCAGTACTTC. Protein sequence: CASSWGGDPKGETQYF.

This clonotype was recorded many times. This sequence joins TRBV5-1 and TRBJ1-2; D gene unclear. The CDR3 has 15 amino acids. V lost 0 bases and J lost 0, with 9 bases in between. Germline assignment: CDR1 SGHRS and CDR2 YFSETQ. CDR3 protein: CASSLVRGSNYGYTF. The CDR3 nucleotides read TGCGCCAGCAGCTTGGTACGGGGTTCTAACTATGGCTACACCTTC.

This clonotype was seen repeatedly, ten times or more. The chain carries TRBV25-1 and TRBJ1-4; the D gene is possibly TRBD1 (5 bases). The CDR3 consists of 15 residues. V was trimmed by 6 bases and J by 0 bases, leaving 11 bases between them. The germline V gene has CDR1 MGHDK and CDR2 SYGVNS. This chain's CDR3 is CASRTDGSTNEKLFF. For the CDR3, the DNA is TGTGCCAGCAGGACAGACGGCTCAACTAATGAAAAACTGTTTTTT.

This clonotype showed up many times. V and J are TRBV14 and TRBJ2-7; perhaps TRBD1 as D (6 bases). Trimming took off 5 bases at V and 3 bases at J, with 17 bases between the two ends. The CDR3 totals 15 residues. Germline V gene sequence: CDR1 SGHDN, CDR2 FVKESK. CDR3 in amino acids: CASSRIGGTFYEQYF. CDR3 nucleotides: TGTGCCAGCAGCAGGATTGGGGGCACATTCTACGAGCAGTACTTC.

This clonotype showed up many times. The CDR3 region has the DNA TGTGCCAGCAGTTGGTATCGGGACGGAAAAGGAGGCTACACCTTC. Translating gives CASSWYRDGKGGYTF. The V gene is TRBV6-5, the J gene TRBJ1-2, with TRBD1 as a possible D gene (5 bases). Germline-derived CDR1 and CDR2 are MNHEY and SVGAGI. The CDR3 spans 15 residues. V lost 4 bases and J lost 8, with 20 bases in between.

This clonotype came up many times. The rearrangement links TRBV7-8 to TRBJ1-5; TRBD1 aligns across 8 bases. Per germline, CDR1 SGHVS and CDR2 FQNEAQ. Unmatched junction bases numbered 10, after V lost 1 base and J lost 5 bases. This CDR3 spans 17 amino acids. This chain's CDR3 is CASSLVAMGRGHQPQHF. The CDR3 coding sequence is TGTGCCAGCAGCTTAGTGGCTATGGGCAGGGGGCATCAGCCCCAGCATTTT.

This clonotype was observed at least ten times. This chain links TRBV20-1 with TRBJ2-1; 10 bases agree with TRBD2. The V segment lost 5 bases and the J segment 0 bases; nucleotides outside the gene matches: 7. Germline V gene data show CDR1 as DFQATT and CDR2 as SNEGSKA (reference sequence). The CDR3 consists of 16 residues. CDR3: CSALAGDYSSYNEQFF. For the CDR3, the DNA is TGCAGTGCTCTAGCGGGAGATTATAGCTCCTACAATGAGCAGTTCTTC.

The chain carries TRBV25-1 and TRBJ2-2, with 10 bases that match TRBD2. The CDR3 totals 16 residues. V dropped 6 bases and J dropped 2; count of bases not matched to a gene: 6. Germline lookup yields CDR1 MGHDK and CDR2 SYGVNS. In DNA, the CDR3 is TGTGCCAGCAGCGCTAGCGGGGGCCATAACACCGGGGAGCTGTTTTTT. It encodes CASSASGGHNTGELFF. Full variable domain (remainder filled in from reference TRBV25-1 and TRBJ2-2): EADIYQTPRYLVIGTGKKITLECSQTMGHDKMYWYQQDPGMELHLIHYSYGVNSTEKGDLSSESTVSRIRTEHFPLTLESARPSHTSQYLCASSASGGHNTGELFFGEGSRLTVL.

V usage is TRBV2 and J usage is TRBJ1-2; TRBD1 is a possible D gene (5 bases). Trimming removed 7 bases from V and 8 bases from J, with 14 bases in between. Germline-derived CDR1 and CDR2 are SNHLY and FYNNEI. The CDR3 is 12 amino acids. The DNA of the CDR3 is TGTGCCAGCACCGCATTGGGGGAGGGCTACACCTTC. As protein: CASTALGEGYTF.

This chain uses TRBV2 with TRBJ1-4; tentative D call: TRBD1 (5 bases). This CDR3 has 12 amino acids. Per germline, CDR1 SNHLY and CDR2 FYNNEI. Trimming left V 7 bases short and J 8 bases short, with 11 bases between. DNA for the CDR3: TGTGCCAGCAACTCAGACAGCGAAAAACTGTTTTTT. Amino acids: CASNSDSEKLFF.

This clonotype was seen more than once but under ten times. The chain has TRBV6-5 and TRBJ1-1, with a weak D call TRBD1 (5 bases). CDR1 and CDR2 from the germline V gene are MNHEY and SVGAGI. Trimming pared 0 bases from V and 7 bases from J, leaving 12 bases between. The CDR3 contains 14 residues. The CDR3 DNA sequence: TGTGCCAGCAGTTACTCGTCCAGGGTGGGTGAAGCTTTCTTT. Translation gives CASSYSSRVGEAFF.

This clonotype has at least ten counts. V usage is TRBV7-6 and J usage is TRBJ2-5, with D unclear. Germline loops: CDR1 SGHVS, CDR2 FNYEAQ. This CDR3 is built from 12 residues. V lost 1 base and J 4 bases, leaving 4 bases between the germline ends. The CDR3 is CASSLVAETQYF. In DNA form, the CDR3 reads TGTGCCAGCAGCTTAGTAGCAGAGACCCAGTACTTC.

There are many counts of this clonotype. The chain recombines TRBV2 with TRBJ2-3, with D perhaps TRBD2 (7 bases). This CDR3 comprises 13 residues. The germline CDR1 and CDR2 sequences are SNHLY and FYNNEI. Trimming removed 8 bases from V and 5 bases from J, with 14 bases in between. The DNA for the CDR3 is TGTGCCAGCGGGGGGGGGCGTGGAGATACGCAGTATTTT. Translating gives CASGGGRGDTQYF.

This rearrangement joins TRBV5-1 to TRBJ1-4; D is perhaps TRBD1 (5 bases). Germline V gene sequence: CDR1 SGHRS, CDR2 YFSETQ. The CDR3 length is 14 residues. Trimming stripped 0 bases from V and 5 bases from J, with 8 bases between. Written as DNA, the CDR3 is TGCGCCAGCAGCTTGGCTCGGGGGAATGAAAAACTGTTTTTT. Encoded protein: CASSLARGNEKLFF.

This clonotype occurred once. The chain uses TRBV29-1 and TRBJ2-4; D ambiguous. Germline values: CDR1 SQVTM, CDR2 ANQGSEA. This CDR3 region has 16 residues. The ends were cut back, 7 bases at V and 5 bases at J, with 24 bases in the middle. CDR3 nucleotide sequence: TGCAGCGGCTGGGTGGCCGTGGGCGGAAGACAAAACATTCAGTACTTC. This encodes CSGWVAVGGRQNIQYF.

The J gene is TRBJ1-3, the V gene TRBV5-1; the match to TRBD1 covers 7 bases. This CDR3 has 15 amino acids. The J segment lost 0 bases and the V segment lost 2 bases, leaving 2 bases of the junction unmatched. The germline gives CDR1 SGHRS, CDR2 YFSETQ. For the CDR3, the DNA is TGCGCCAGCAGCTTCACAGGGGTCTCTGGAAACACCATATATTTT. Its protein is CASSFTGVSGNTIYF.

The genes are TRBV2 and TRBJ2-2; the D gene is possibly TRBD1 (5 bases). Per the germline V gene, CDR1 is SNHLY and CDR2 is FYNNEI. CDR3 length: 11 amino acids. V gave up 11 bases and J gave up 7 bases, with 11 bases separating them. The CDR3 loop reads CAGTGSGELFF. CDR3 DNA: TGTGCCGGCACAGGTAGCGGGGAGCTGTTTTTT.

The chain recombines TRBV7-6 with TRBJ1-3; the D is unclear. The CDR3 extends over 17 amino acids. Germline V CDR1 and CDR2: SGHVS, FNYEAQ. Deletions cut 1 base from V and 4 bases from J, with 17 bases between. The CDR3 DNA reads as TGTGCCAGCAGCTTAGGCATTCCAACCCTCTCGGGAAACACCATATATTTT. The encoded protein is CASSLGIPTLSGNTIYF.